The source of this TCR beta chain is a study of control samples from healthy donors and cancer patients. Repertoires were generated with immunoSEQ multiplex PCR, while TCRdb's copy carries only in-frame clones and drops some. The sample contains about 54,000 clones, around 96% of which appear only once. Germline lookup yields CDR1 SGHRS and CDR2 YFSETQ. V was clipped by 0 bases and J by 2 bases, with 2 bases between them. CDR3 length: 12 residues. The J gene is TRBJ2-5, the V gene TRBV5-1, with no clear D. This sequence was found in a woman aged 25 to 39 in good health. Sequenced input: blood. CDR3 sequence reads: CASSLEQETQYF. DNA for the CDR3: TGCGCCAGCAGCTTGGAACAAGAGACCCAGTACTTC.